This T cell receptor beta chain was observed in a study of blood T cell repertoires in COVID-19. Here immunoSEQ multiplex PCR was the method, and the copy in TCRdb shows in-frame clones only, minus some. The sample lists over 200,000 clones; around 90% were seen once. The sample taken for sequencing was PBMCs or T cells enriched from blood (not recorded which). This receptor was obtained from a man aged 25 to 40 who had been exposed to COVID-19.

The CDR3 DNA follows: TGTGCCTGGGGGACATTAACCTACAATGAGCAGTTCTTC. Protein: CAWGTLTYNEQFF. The genes are TRBV30 and TRBJ2-1; possible D gene TRBD1, 6 bases. CDR3 length: 13 residues. V lost 5 bases, J lost 2 bases, and 10 bases lay in between. The V gene's germline CDR1 is GTSNPN and CDR2 SVGIG (reference sequence).